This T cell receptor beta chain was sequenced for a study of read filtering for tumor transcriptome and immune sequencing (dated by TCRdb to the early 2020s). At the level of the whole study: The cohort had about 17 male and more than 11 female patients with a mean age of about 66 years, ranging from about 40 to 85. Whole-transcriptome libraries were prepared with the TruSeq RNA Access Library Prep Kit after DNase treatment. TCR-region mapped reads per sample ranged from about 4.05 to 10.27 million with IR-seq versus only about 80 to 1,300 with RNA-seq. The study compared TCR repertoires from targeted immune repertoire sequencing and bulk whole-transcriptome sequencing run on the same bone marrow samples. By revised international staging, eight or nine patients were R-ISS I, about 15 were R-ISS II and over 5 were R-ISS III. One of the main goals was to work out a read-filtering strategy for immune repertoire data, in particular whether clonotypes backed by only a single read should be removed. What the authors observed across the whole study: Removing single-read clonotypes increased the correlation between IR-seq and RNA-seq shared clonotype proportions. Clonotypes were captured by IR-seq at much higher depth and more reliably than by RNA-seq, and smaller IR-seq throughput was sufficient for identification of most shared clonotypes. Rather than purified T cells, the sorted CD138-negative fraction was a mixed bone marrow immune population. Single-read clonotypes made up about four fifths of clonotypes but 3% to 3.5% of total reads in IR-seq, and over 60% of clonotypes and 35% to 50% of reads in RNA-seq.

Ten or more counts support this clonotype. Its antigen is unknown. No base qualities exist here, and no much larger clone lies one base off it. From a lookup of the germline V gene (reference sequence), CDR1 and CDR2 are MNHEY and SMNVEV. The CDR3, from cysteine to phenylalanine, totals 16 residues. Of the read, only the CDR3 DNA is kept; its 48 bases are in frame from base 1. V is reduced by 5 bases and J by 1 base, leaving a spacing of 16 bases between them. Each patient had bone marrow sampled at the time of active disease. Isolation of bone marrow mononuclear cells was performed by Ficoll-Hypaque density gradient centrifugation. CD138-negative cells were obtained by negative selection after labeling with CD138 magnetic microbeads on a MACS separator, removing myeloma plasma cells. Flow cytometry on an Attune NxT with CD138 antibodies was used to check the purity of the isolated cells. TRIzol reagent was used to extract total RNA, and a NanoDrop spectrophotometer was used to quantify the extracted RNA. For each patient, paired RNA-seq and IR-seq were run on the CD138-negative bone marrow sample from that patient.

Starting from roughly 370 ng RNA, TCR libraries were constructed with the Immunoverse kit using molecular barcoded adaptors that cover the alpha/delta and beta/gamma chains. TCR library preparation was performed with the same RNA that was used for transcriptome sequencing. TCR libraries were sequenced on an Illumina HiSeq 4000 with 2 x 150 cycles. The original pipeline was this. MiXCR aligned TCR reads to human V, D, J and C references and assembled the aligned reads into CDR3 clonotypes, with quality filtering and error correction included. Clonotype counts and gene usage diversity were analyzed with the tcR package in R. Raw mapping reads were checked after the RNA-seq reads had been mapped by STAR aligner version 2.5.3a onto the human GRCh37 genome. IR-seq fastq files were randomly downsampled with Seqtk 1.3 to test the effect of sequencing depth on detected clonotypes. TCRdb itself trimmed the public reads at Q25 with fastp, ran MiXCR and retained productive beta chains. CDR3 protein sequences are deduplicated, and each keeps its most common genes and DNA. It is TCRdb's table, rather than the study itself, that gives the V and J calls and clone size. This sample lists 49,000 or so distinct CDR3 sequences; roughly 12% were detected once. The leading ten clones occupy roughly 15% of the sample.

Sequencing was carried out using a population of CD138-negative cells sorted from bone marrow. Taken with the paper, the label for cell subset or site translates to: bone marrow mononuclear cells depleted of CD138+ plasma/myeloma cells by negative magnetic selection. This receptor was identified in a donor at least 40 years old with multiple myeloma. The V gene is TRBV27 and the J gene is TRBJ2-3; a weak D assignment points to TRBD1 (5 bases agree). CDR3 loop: CASSVRQGYGTDTQYF. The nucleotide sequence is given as TGTGCCAGCAGTGTGCGGCAGGGTTATGGCACAGATACGCAGTATTTT.